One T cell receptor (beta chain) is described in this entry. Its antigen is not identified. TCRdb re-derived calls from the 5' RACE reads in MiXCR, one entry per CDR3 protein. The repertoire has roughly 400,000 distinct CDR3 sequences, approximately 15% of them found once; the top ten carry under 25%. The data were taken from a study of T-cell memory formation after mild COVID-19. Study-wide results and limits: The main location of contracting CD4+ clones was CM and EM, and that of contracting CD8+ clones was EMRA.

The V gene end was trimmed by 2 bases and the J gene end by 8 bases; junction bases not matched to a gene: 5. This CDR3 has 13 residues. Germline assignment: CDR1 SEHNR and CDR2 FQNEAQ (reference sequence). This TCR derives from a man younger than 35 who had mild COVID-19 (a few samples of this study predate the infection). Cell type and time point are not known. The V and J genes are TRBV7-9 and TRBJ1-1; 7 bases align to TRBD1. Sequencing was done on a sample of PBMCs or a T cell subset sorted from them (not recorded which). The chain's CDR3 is CASSLSPGQEAFF. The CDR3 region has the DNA TGTGCCAGCAGCTTATCCCCGGGACAGGAAGCTTTCTTT.